A single sample gave rise to the 31 T cell receptor beta chains below, sequenced in a study of shared clonotypes between healthy human individuals. The table came from immunoSEQ multiplex PCR; TCRdb's copy has only in-frame clones and leaves some out. Of some 1,600,000 clones listed, 95% to 99% are singletons. The specimen sequenced was naive CD4+ T cells sorted from blood. Subset described: CD45RA+ positively selected. These receptors came from a man aged 25 to 40 in good health.

Notes on this clone: Additional DNA sequences in this sample encode the identical CDR3. The rearrangement uses TRBV6-5 and TRBJ1-1; unclear D gene. Per germline, CDR1 MNHEY and CDR2 SVGAGI. The CDR3 loop spans 13 amino acids. The V end lost 0 bases, the J end lost 5 bases, and 7 bases lay between the germline ends. CDR3 sequence (DNA): TGTGCCAGCAGTTACTCGGCTCGGACTGAAGCTTTCTTT. This sequence encodes CASSYSARTEAFF.

The chain combines TRBV18 with TRBJ2-1; 10 bases map to TRBD2. From germline, CDR1 is KGHSH and CDR2 LQKENI. The J segment lost 1 base and the V segment lost 5 bases, leaving 8 bases of the junction unmatched. The CDR3 contains 17 residues. CDR3 sequence (DNA): TGTGCCAGCTCAGATAGACTAGCGGGTCTTTCCTACAATGAGCAGTTCTTC. Its protein is CASSDRLAGLSYNEQFF.

In the case of this clone: The identical CDR3 is also encoded by other nucleotide sequences in the sample. The J gene is TRBJ2-3, the V gene TRBV18, with 8 nucleotides matching TRBD2. J was trimmed by 3 bases and V by 3 bases; bases with no gene match: 2. Per the germline V gene, CDR1 is KGHSH and CDR2 is LQKENI. CDR3 length: 14 residues. CDR3 in amino acids: CASSPSGGTDTQYF. For the CDR3, the DNA is TGTGCCAGCTCACCCAGCGGGGGAACAGATACGCAGTATTTT.

The J gene is TRBJ1-5, the V gene TRBV30; no firm D call. Germline CDR1 reads GTSNPN; CDR2 reads SVGIG (reference sequence). This CDR3 is 17 amino acids long. V was shortened by 0 bases and J by 4 bases, with 19 bases between the two germline ends. Here the CDR3 DNA reads TGTGCCTGGAGTGTAGCGCAGCCGCCCCTACGTAATCAGCCCCAGCATTTT. It translates to CAWSVAQPPLRNQPQHF. The whole variable domain, filled in from reference TRBV30 and TRBJ1-5, reads SQTIHQWPATLVQPVGSPLSLECTVEGTSNPNLYWYRQAAGRGLQLLFYSVGIGQISSEVPQNLSASRPQDRQFILSSKKLLLSDSGFYLCAWSVAQPPLRNQPQHFGDGTRLSIL.

This rearrangement joins TRBV11-2 to TRBJ2-1; D might be TRBD2 (5 bases). This CDR3 has 16 residues. The V end was cut by 1 base, the J end by 1 base, with 11 bases between. Germline CDR1 reads SGHAT; CDR2 reads FQNNGV. This chain's CDR3 is CASSLGGVGSYNEQFF. In DNA form, the CDR3 reads TGTGCCAGCAGCTTAGGGGGAGTAGGGTCCTACAATGAGCAGTTCTTC.

The chain recombines TRBV28 with TRBJ1-1; D perhaps matches TRBD1 (5 bases). Germline V gene lookup returns CDR1 MDHEN and CDR2 SYDVKM. V dropped 5 bases and J dropped 7 bases, with 11 bases sitting between them. The CDR3 consists of 12 residues. CDR3 nucleotides: TGTGCCAGCAGTATACCGGGACTTGAAGCTTTCTTT. It translates to CASSIPGLEAFF.

CDR3 nucleotide sequence: TGTGCCAGCTCACCAACAGGGACAGGTGGCAGTCAGCCCCAGCATTTT. Translation: CASSPTGTGGSQPQHF. The J gene is TRBJ1-5, the V gene TRBV18, with 8 bases matching TRBD1. J was trimmed by 6 bases and V by 2 bases; bases with no gene match: 9. CDR1 and CDR2 from the germline V gene are KGHSH and LQKENI. This CDR3 contains 16 residues.

V and J are TRBV5-1 and TRBJ1-3; D unresolved. CDR1 and CDR2 from the germline V gene are SGHRS and YFSETQ. The CDR3 totals 14 residues. Trimming stripped 9 bases from V and 0 bases from J, with 13 bases between. The CDR3 protein is CATRESLSGNTIYF. Here the CDR3 DNA reads TGCGCCACGCGGGAGTCGCTCTCTGGAAACACCATATATTTT.

The genes are TRBV5-1 and TRBJ1-1; D gene unclear. This CDR3 region has 11 residues. V was cut by 0 bases and J by 7 bases, with 4 bases left in between. The germline V gene has CDR1 SGHRS and CDR2 YFSETQ. The CDR3 loop reads CASSLGSEAFF. CDR3 bases: TGCGCCAGCAGCTTGGGCAGTGAAGCTTTCTTT.

V usage is TRBV6-5 and J usage is TRBJ1-4, with D unclear. The germline V gene encodes CDR1 MNHEY and CDR2 SVGAGI. The V end lost 2 bases, the J end lost 8 bases, and 18 bases lay between the germline ends. The CDR3 length is 16 residues. CDR3 sequence reads: CASSYTFASLEEKLFF. The CDR3 DNA is TGTGCCAGCAGTTACACCTTTGCGAGCCTTGAAGAAAAACTGTTTTTT.

The gene calls are TRBV5-4 and TRBJ2-3; 7 bases match TRBD2. V trimming: 0 bases; J trimming: 6 bases; junction bases outside the gene matches: 7. Germline V lookup: CDR1 SGHNT, CDR2 YYREEE (reference sequence). The CDR3 totals 15 residues. The CDR3 DNA sequence: TGTGCCAGCAGCTTGGCCAATAGGGGAGGGGATACGCAGTATTTT. It yields the protein CASSLANRGGDTQYF.

V usage is TRBV27 and J usage is TRBJ1-1; the D gene is possibly TRBD1 (5 bases). The V end was cut by 3 bases, the J end by 0 bases, with 11 bases between. The CDR3 length is 15 residues. The V gene's germline CDR1 is MNHEY and CDR2 SMNVEV (reference sequence). The chain's CDR3 is CASSFKGPMNTEAFF. The CDR3 DNA reads as TGTGCCAGCAGTTTCAAGGGGCCGATGAACACTGAAGCTTTCTTT.

This clone has only one observation. The genes are TRBV2 and TRBJ2-3; D is uncertain. V was trimmed by 8 bases and J by 5 bases, leaving 20 bases between them. This CDR3 is 15 amino acids long. Germline V gene lookup returns CDR1 SNHLY and CDR2 FYNNEI. The chain's CDR3 is CASAFLTSMGDTQYF. The CDR3 DNA reads TGTGCCAGCGCCTTCCTGACATCGATGGGAGATACGCAGTATTTT.

The chain carries TRBV6-5 and TRBJ1-4, with a possible D match to TRBD1 (6 bases). The V and J ends lost 2 bases and 14 bases respectively, with 15 bases between them. CDR1 and CDR2 from the germline V gene are MNHEY and SVGAGI. CDR3 size: 13 residues. CDR3 region: CASSYGDTEILFF. The CDR3 DNA reads TGTGCCAGCAGTTACGGGGACACAGAAATTCTGTTTTTT.

The rearrangement links TRBV15 to TRBJ1-5; no reliable D call. There are 14 residues in the CDR3. The germline V and J ends were trimmed by 5 bases and 3 bases, with 11 bases remaining between them. The germline V gene has CDR1 LNHNV and CDR2 YYDKDF (reference sequence). CDR3 protein: CATSLYGYNQPQHF. CDR3 sequence (DNA): TGTGCCACCAGCTTGTACGGCTACAATCAGCCCCAGCATTTT.

This clone has only one observation. V is TRBV4-2 and J is TRBJ2-3, with D possibly matching TRBD2 (6 bases). Looked up from germline, CDR1 is LGHNA and CDR2 is YNFKEQ. V lost 4 bases, J lost 3 bases, and 11 bases lay in between. The CDR3 consists of 14 residues. The CDR3 region is CASSLRRDTDTQYF. CDR3 bases: TGTGCCAGCAGCCTACGGAGGGATACAGATACGCAGTATTTT.

Here the CDR3 DNA reads TGCAGCGGGGGACCCGGGACAGGACAAGAGACCCAGTACTTC. Protein product: CSGGPGTGQETQYF. This sequence joins TRBV29-1 and TRBJ2-5; 8 bases are shared with TRBD1. The CDR3 length is 14 residues. The V gene end was trimmed by 7 bases and the J gene end by 2 bases; junction bases not matched to a gene: 9. In germline, CDR1 is SQVTM, CDR2 ANQGSEA. Drawing the rest from reference TRBV29-1 and TRBJ2-5, the complete variable domain is SAVISQKPSRDICQRGTSLTIQCQVDSQVTMMFWYRQQPGQSLTLIATANQGSEATYESGFVIDKFPISRPNLTFSTLTVSNMSPEDSSIYLCSGGPGTGQETQYFGPGTRLLVL.

The J gene is TRBJ2-5, the V gene TRBV9, with no clear D. Per germline, CDR1 SGDLS and CDR2 YYNGEE. This CDR3 region has 13 residues. Between the trimmed V and J ends, which lost 4 bases and 2 bases, there was a span of 9 bases. CDR3 protein: CASSSSPQETQYF. Here the CDR3 DNA reads TGTGCCAGCAGCTCCTCCCCACAAGAGACCCAGTACTTC.

Comments on this clone: At one end the junction does not follow the germline gene, possibly because of a read error. The CDR3 here is CASSPWTGGDQETQYF. In nucleotides, the CDR3 is TGTGCCAGCAGCCCCTGGACAGGAGGAGACCAGGAGACCCAGTACTTC. The genes are TRBV7-8 and TRBJ2-5; 7 nucleotides align to TRBD1. The CDR3 has 16 residues. The V gene's germline CDR1 is SGHVS and CDR2 FQNEAQ.

This chain joins TRBV5-1 and TRBJ2-1, with unresolved D. The germline gives CDR1 SGHRS, CDR2 YFSETQ. This CDR3 region has 17 residues. Deletions cut 0 bases from V and 0 bases from J, with 13 bases between. The CDR3 sequence: CASSLGFRSSSYNEQFF. The CDR3 nucleotides are TGCGCCAGCAGCTTGGGCTTCAGGAGCAGCTCCTACAATGAGCAGTTCTTC.

The chain uses TRBV7-2 and TRBJ2-7; no firm D call. The CDR3 loop spans 14 amino acids. Germline CDR1 reads SGHTA; CDR2 reads FQGNSA. V was pared by 6 bases and J by 3 bases, with 15 bases between. CDR3 protein: CASSSLEWGYEQYF. The CDR3 DNA reads TGTGCCAGCAGTTCATTAGAGTGGGGCTACGAGCAGTACTTC.

The chain uses TRBV9 and TRBJ2-2, with D perhaps TRBD2 (5 bases). Between the trimmed V and J ends, which lost 0 bases and 7 bases, there was a span of 13 bases. Per germline, CDR1 SGDLS and CDR2 YYNGEE. The CDR3 runs to 15 residues. The CDR3 DNA follows: TGTGCCAGCAGCGTAGCTGTTATCGGGGACGGGGAGCTGTTTTTT. It encodes CASSVAVIGDGELFF.

The chain couples TRBV11-2 to TRBJ1-1; unclear D gene. V lost 5 bases and J lost 6, with 22 bases in between. The CDR3 consists of 16 residues. Germline-derived CDR1 and CDR2 are SGHAT and FQNNGV. The CDR3 is CASSHELAQGRPEAFF. The CDR3 DNA follows: TGTGCCAGCAGCCACGAATTGGCGCAAGGGAGGCCTGAAGCTTTCTTT.

A note on this clone: A junction end diverges from the germline sequence, so it may reflect a read error. The rearrangement joins TRBV11-1 to TRBJ2-1, with 11 bases matching TRBD2. CDR1 SGHAT and CDR2 FQDESV come from the germline V gene (reference sequence). There are 14 residues in the CDR3. The CDR3 reads CASSVAGGHNEQFF. The CDR3 region has the DNA TGTGCCAGCAGCGTAGCGGGAGGGCACAATGAGCAGTTCTTC.

The chain has TRBV15 and TRBJ2-7, with a tentative D call TRBD1 (6 bases). Germline V gives CDR1 LNHNV, CDR2 YYDKDF (reference sequence). The CDR3 contains 14 residues. V was cut by 3 bases and J by 1 base, with 10 bases left in between. The CDR3 DNA follows: TGTGCCACCAGCAGGAGACAGGAATCCTACGAGCAGTACTTC. It yields the protein CATSRRQESYEQYF.

The chain combines TRBV9 with TRBJ2-2; D remains unclear. The CDR3 contains 13 residues. Trimming shortened V by 2 bases and J by 7 bases, and 9 bases separated the two germline ends. Germline loops: CDR1 SGDLS, CDR2 YYNGEE. The CDR3 nucleotides are TGTGCCAGCAGCGTGGTTGTACTCGGGGAGCTGTTTTTT. This encodes CASSVVVLGELFF.

As regards this clone: The identical CDR3 is also encoded by other nucleotide sequences in the sample. The J gene is TRBJ2-1, the V gene TRBV5-4, with D unclear. Trimming took 1 base from V and 0 from J, leaving 8 bases between them. Germline loops: CDR1 SGHNT, CDR2 YYREEE (reference sequence). The CDR3 extends over 15 amino acids. The CDR3 here is CASSLPGSSYNEQFF. CDR3 coding DNA: TGTGCCAGCAGCTTGCCAGGTAGCTCCTACAATGAGCAGTTCTTC.

V and J are TRBV4-1 and TRBJ2-6; D uncertain. V lost 5 bases and J lost 4, with 12 bases in between. CDR1 is MGHRA, CDR2 YSYEKL, per germline. CDR3 length: 15 residues. CDR3 loop: CASSLLLRGANVLTF. The CDR3 DNA sequence: TGCGCCAGCAGCTTACTCCTTCGGGGGGCCAACGTCCTGACTTTC.

About this clone: Additional DNA sequences in this sample encode the identical CDR3. The chain joins TRBV5-1 to TRBJ1-1; 11 bases map to TRBD1. J gave up 4 bases and V 4 bases, and 3 bases lay outside the gene matches. The CDR3 is 14 residues long. Germline CDR1 reads SGHRS; CDR2 reads YFSETQ. The CDR3 is CASSGGTGGTEAFF. The DNA for the CDR3 is TGCGCCAGCAGCGGCGGGACAGGGGGCACTGAAGCTTTCTTT.

The rearrangement joins TRBV15 to TRBJ1-3; D unclear. V shed 3 bases and J shed 6 bases, with 9 bases lying between them. This CDR3 is 13 amino acids long. Germline V gene lookup returns CDR1 LNHNV and CDR2 YYDKDF (reference sequence). DNA of the CDR3: TGTGCCACCAGCAGTGTCGGGAAAAACACCATATATTTT. Translating it yields CATSSVGKNTIYF. Filled out from reference TRBV15 and TRBJ1-3, the complete variable domain reads DAMVIQNPRYQVTQFGKPVTLSCSQTLNHNVMYWYQQKSSQAPKLLFHYYDKDFNNEADTPDNFQSRRPNTSFCFLDIRSPGLGDTAMYLCATSSVGKNTIYFGEGSWLTVV.

V gene TRBV6-1 combines with J gene TRBJ1-5, with 8 bases fitting TRBD1. J was trimmed by 7 bases and V by 7 bases; bases with no gene match: 6. CDR1 MNHNS and CDR2 SASEGT come from the germline V gene. CDR3 length: 13 amino acids. The CDR3 here is CASTWTGRQPQHF. The CDR3 DNA sequence: TGTGCCAGCACTTGGACAGGGCGCCAGCCCCAGCATTTT.